The 13 T cell receptor beta chains below were found in one sample sequenced in a study of blood T cell repertoires in COVID-19. The assay was immunoSEQ multiplex PCR, and TCRdb's table has in-frame clones only and misses some. The data contain approximately 110,000 clones, approximately 74% of them seen just once; the ten biggest clones take up over 5.5%. The source material was peripheral blood. Receptors were obtained from an elderly man with COVID-19, enrolled during active disease.

This chain links TRBV5-4 with TRBJ1-6, with a possible D match to TRBD1 (5 bases). Germline CDR1 reads SGHNT; CDR2 reads YYREEE (reference sequence). V lost 0 bases, J lost 7 bases, and 5 bases lay in between. The CDR3 covers 13 residues. CDR3 sequence reads: CASSLEGNSPLHF. The CDR3 nucleotides are TGTGCCAGCAGCTTGGAGGGGAATTCACCCCTCCACTTT.

The rearrangement joins TRBV6-2 or TRBV6-3 to TRBJ1-3; D remains unclear. Trimming pared 6 bases from V and 0 bases from J, leaving 12 bases between. Looked up from germline, CDR1 is MNHEY and CDR2 is SVGEGT. The CDR3 extends over 15 amino acids. For the CDR3, the DNA is TGTGCCAGCAGCCCCCGGAGGAGCTCTGGAAACACCATATATTTT. This sequence encodes CASSPRRSSGNTIYF.

This chain joins TRBV6-5 and TRBJ1-2; 7 bases line up with TRBD1. The CDR3 contains 15 residues. Trimming cost V 5 bases and J 0 bases; bases outside gene matches: 6. Germline V lookup: CDR1 MNHEY, CDR2 SVGAGI. For the CDR3, the DNA is TGTGCCAGCAGTCCCGGGACAGCAGCTAACTATGGCTACACCTTC. Residues: CASSPGTAANYGYTF.

The rearrangement links TRBV10-2 to TRBJ2-1; possibly TRBD2 for D (6 bases). In germline, CDR1 is WSHSY, CDR2 SAAADI. The V and J ends lost 0 bases and 8 bases respectively, with 17 bases between them. CDR3 length: 16 amino acids. The CDR3 spells CASSESLAGYEDEQFF. DNA of the CDR3: TGCGCCAGCAGTGAGTCACTAGCCGGGTACGAGGATGAGCAGTTCTTC.

The gene calls are TRBV27 and TRBJ2-7, with a tentative D call TRBD1 (7 bases). The germline V and J ends were trimmed by 2 bases and 2 bases, with 19 bases remaining between them. The CDR3 has 17 residues. Germline loops: CDR1 MNHEY, CDR2 SMNVEV (reference sequence). The CDR3 bases are TGTGCCAGCAGTTTAGGGCAGGGGGGACCTCTCCCCTACGAGCAGTACTTC. Translation: CASSLGQGGPLPYEQYF.

This sequence joins TRBV27 and TRBJ1-5; 9 nucleotides agree with TRBD1. The CDR3 sequence is 15 residues long. The V gene end was trimmed by 5 bases and the J gene end by 5 bases; junction bases not matched to a gene: 7. Germline V lookup: CDR1 MNHEY, CDR2 SMNVEV (reference sequence). CDR3 DNA sequence: TGTGCCAGCAGTCCCTGGGACAGGGTGTATCAGCCCCAGCATTTT. Protein: CASSPWDRVYQPQHF.

The V and J genes are TRBV3-1 (or the pseudogene TRBV3-2) and TRBJ1-1; D call uncertain. The germline V and J ends were trimmed by 7 bases and 0 bases, with 12 bases remaining between them. There are 14 residues in the CDR3. Germline CDR1 and CDR2: LGHDT and YNNKEL (reference sequence). The DNA of the CDR3 is TGTGCCAGCACCCTGGCAGGCATGAACACTGAAGCTTTCTTT. It encodes CASTLAGMNTEAFF.

V gene TRBV7-8 combines with J gene TRBJ2-7, with D unresolved. CDR1 SGHVS and CDR2 FQNEAQ come from the germline V gene. V dropped 8 bases and J dropped 0 bases, with 11 bases sitting between them. The CDR3 is 13 amino acids. For the CDR3, the DNA is TGTGCCAGCCGGCCTCACAGCTCCTACGAGCAGTACTTC. This translates into CASRPHSSYEQYF.

The chain employs TRBV20-1 and TRBJ2-3, with 7 bases that match TRBD1. This CDR3 comprises 11 residues. Germline trimming cut 4 bases from V and 5 bases from J; bases unmatched to any gene: 0. Germline CDR1 DFQATT, CDR2 SNEGSKA (reference sequence). The CDR3 reads CSANRGDTQYF. The DNA of the CDR3 is TGCAGTGCTAACAGGGGAGATACGCAGTATTTT.

This chain uses TRBV4-3 with TRBJ2-7; 8 nucleotides agree with TRBD2. The V gene's germline CDR1 is LGHNA and CDR2 YSLEER. This CDR3 is built from 15 residues. Trimming took 8 bases from V and 0 from J; bases not matched to a gene: 9. This CDR3 is CASPLAGAYSYEQYF. The CDR3, as DNA: TGCGCCAGCCCGCTAGCGGGTGCTTACTCCTACGAGCAGTACTTC.

This chain joins TRBV6-1 and TRBJ1-1; 7 bases are a match to TRBD1. CDR1 MNHNS and CDR2 SASEGT come from the germline V gene. Losses at the gene ends were 1 base for V and 0 bases for J; bases not matched to a gene: 2. This CDR3 is built from 15 residues. This chain's CDR3 is CASSEVGQLNTEAFF. The CDR3, as DNA: TGTGCCAGCAGTGAAGTGGGACAGTTGAACACTGAAGCTTTCTTT.

This clone turned up a few times. The chain has TRBV10-3 and TRBJ1-2, with D possibly being TRBD1 (5 bases). The CDR3 spans 14 residues. The V and J ends lost 4 bases and 1 base respectively, with 10 bases between them. Germline-derived CDR1 and CDR2 are ENHRY and SYGVKD. CDR3 bases: TGTGCCATCAGTGGGGGGGAAAGTAACTATGGCTACACCTTC. The encoded protein is CAISGGESNYGYTF.

This clone was picked up one time. The V gene is TRBV29-1, the J gene TRBJ1-2; D unresolved. Trimming left V 2 bases short and J 8 bases short, with 9 bases between. CDR1 is SQVTM and CDR2 is ANQGSEA in the germline V gene. The CDR3 consists of 11 residues. The CDR3 coding sequence is TGCAGCGTTGAAAGAGGGCCGGGCTACACCTTC. This sequence encodes CSVERGPGYTF.